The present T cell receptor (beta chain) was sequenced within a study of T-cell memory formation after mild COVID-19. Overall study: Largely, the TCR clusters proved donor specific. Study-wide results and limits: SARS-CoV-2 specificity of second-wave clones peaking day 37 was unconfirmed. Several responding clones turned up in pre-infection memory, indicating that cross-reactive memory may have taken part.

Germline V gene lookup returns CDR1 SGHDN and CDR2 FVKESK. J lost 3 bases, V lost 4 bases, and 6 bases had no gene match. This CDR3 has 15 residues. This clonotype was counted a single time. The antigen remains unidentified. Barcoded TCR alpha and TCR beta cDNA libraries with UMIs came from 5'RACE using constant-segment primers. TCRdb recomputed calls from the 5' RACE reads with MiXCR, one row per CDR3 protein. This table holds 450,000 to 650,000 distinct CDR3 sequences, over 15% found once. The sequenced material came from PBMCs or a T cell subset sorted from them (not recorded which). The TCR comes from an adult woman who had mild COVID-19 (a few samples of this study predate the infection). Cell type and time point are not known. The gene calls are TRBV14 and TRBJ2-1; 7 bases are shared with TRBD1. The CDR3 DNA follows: TGTGCCAGCAGCCCTCGACAGGGATACTACAATGAGCAGTTCTTC. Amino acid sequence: CASSPRQGYYNEQFF.